This T cell receptor (beta chain) was profiled in a study of response to subunit inactivated influenza vaccine. This clonotype was seen a handful of times. Via MiXCR, TCRdb re-called the RT-PCR reads, giving one row per CDR3 protein. Of hundreds of thousands of distinct CDR3 sequences in the sample, 10% to 12% were seen once. Per the germline V gene, CDR1 is SQVTM and CDR2 is ANQGSEA. Trimming left V 4 bases short and J 6 bases short, with 11 bases between. CDR3 length equals 12 residues. These data were likewise used in another study, on T cells expressing NK-cell markers. In that study: Making the TCR beta cDNA relied on 5'RACE template switching with UMIs. The sequencing cohort of eight donors included seven HCMV-seropositive individuals and one seronegative individual. Dominant NKG2C+ clonotypes made up about 1.0-7.0% of CD8+ T cells in 5 or 6 donors. The CD3+CD56-NKG2C+ fraction of a handful of donors was also led by these clonotypes.

The sample here was PBMCs from blood, taken on the day of vaccination. The receptor's source is a man aged 45-65 years who received an inactivated influenza vaccine. This chain joins TRBV29-1 and TRBJ2-3; D unclear. CDR3 nucleotides: TGCAGCGTTGTTATAGTTCAGGATACGCAGTATTTT. Translation gives CSVVIVQDTQYF.